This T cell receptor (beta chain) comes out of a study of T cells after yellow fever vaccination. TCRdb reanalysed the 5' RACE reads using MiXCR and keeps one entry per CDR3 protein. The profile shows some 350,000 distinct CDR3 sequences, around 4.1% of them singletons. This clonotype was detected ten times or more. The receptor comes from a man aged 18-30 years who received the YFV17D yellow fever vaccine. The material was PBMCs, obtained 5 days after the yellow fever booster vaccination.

The CDR3 loop is CASSLIAGGTTGELFF. CDR3 coding DNA: TGTGCCAGCAGCCTCATAGCGGGGGGGACCACCGGGGAGCTGTTTTTT. V and J are TRBV11-2 and TRBJ2-2; 11 bases are a match to TRBD2. The CDR3 runs 16 residues. The germline CDR1 and CDR2 sequences are SGHAT and FQNNGV. The junction had 6 bases not matched to a gene; V was cut back by 5 bases and J by 4 bases.